The subject of this entry is one T cell receptor beta chain. The antigen remains unidentified. At one end the junction does not follow the germline gene, possibly because of a read error. These data come from a study of blood T cells in healthy people across ages. Study-level points and caveats: With naive T cell percentage, TCR beta diversity showed a strong correlation. A greater number of naive CD4+ cells and higher diversity distinguished long-lived donors from aged donors.

The germline V gene has CDR1 SGHTA and CDR2 FQGNSA. The CDR3 is 14 amino acids. A J-beta primer mix and a sample-barcoded 5' primer were used in a second PCR of roughly 6 to 11 cycles. Every cDNA was tagged by a template-switch adaptor with 12 random nucleotides. All samples yielded 3 million or more CDR3-containing paired-end reads. Via MiXCR, TCRdb re-called the 5' RACE reads, giving one row per CDR3 protein. Of 850,000 to 950,000 distinct CDR3 sequences in the sample, more than 25% are singletons; the top ten hold around 15%. Source material: blood. The chain recombines TRBV7-2 with TRBJ1-2; tentatively, D is TRBD1 (5 bases). This clonotype was sampled from a woman older than 75 in good health. The DNA for the CDR3 is TGTGCCGGCAGCCTTCCACGGGGCGGGTATGGCTACACCTTC. Residues: CAGSLPRGGYGYTF.